The text below deals with one T cell receptor beta chain. This table comes from immunoSEQ multiplex PCR, and its TCRdb copy is limited to in-frame clones, with some not included. The data contain about 200,000 clones, around 89% of them seen just once; the ten biggest clones take up 1.2%. Germline values: CDR1 MDHEN, CDR2 SYDVKM. This CDR3 has 14 amino acids. V was clipped by 1 base and J by 1 base, with 7 bases between them. Assignments of participants to cohorts depended upon their own reported clinical history. These data belong to a study of blood T cell repertoires in COVID-19. The clonotype comes from a man younger than 40 who had recovered from COVID-19. V and J are TRBV28 and TRBJ2-5; no definite D call. Sequencing was carried out using PBMCs or T cells enriched from blood (not recorded which). The CDR3 nucleotides read TGTGCCAGCAGTTTATCGGTAACCCAAGAGACCCAGTACTTC. Protein: CASSLSVTQETQYF.